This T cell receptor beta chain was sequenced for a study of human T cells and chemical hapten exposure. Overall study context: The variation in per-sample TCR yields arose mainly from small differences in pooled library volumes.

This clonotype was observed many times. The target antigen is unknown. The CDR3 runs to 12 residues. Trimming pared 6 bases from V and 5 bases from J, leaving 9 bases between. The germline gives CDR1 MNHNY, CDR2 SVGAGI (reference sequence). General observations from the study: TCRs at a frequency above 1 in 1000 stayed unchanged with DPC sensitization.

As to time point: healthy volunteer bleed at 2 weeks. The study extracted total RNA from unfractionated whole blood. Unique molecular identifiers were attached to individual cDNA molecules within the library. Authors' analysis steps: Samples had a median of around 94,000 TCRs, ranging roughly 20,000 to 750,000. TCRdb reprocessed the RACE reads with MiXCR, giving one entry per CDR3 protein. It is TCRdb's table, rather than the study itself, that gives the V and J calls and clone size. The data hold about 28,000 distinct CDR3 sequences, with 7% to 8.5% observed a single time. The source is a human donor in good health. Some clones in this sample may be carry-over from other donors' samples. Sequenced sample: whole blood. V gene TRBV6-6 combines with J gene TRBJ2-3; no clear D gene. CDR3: CASSNTIDTQYF. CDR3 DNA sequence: TGTGCCAGCAGCAACACGATAGATACGCAGTATTTT.